Following are 26 T cell receptor beta chains from one sample sequenced in a study of human T cells and chemical hapten exposure. Described time point: patch test 3, about 24 weeks after DPC sensitization. Treatment given: therapeutic diphenylcyclopropenone sensitization with weekly scalp DPC. TCRdb independently ran MiXCR on the RACE reads; one entry per CDR3 protein. The sample contains around 200,000 distinct CDR3 sequences, approximately 26% of which appear only once. The sequenced sample was whole blood, obtained in connection with sensitization to the hapten diphenylcyclopropenone (DPC). Receptor source: a woman in her forties with alopecia areata. Some clones in this sample may be carry-over from other donors' samples.

The chain joins TRBV7-2 to TRBJ1-6; no clear D. The germline V gene encodes CDR1 SGHTA and CDR2 FQGNSA. The germline V and J ends were trimmed by 5 bases and 10 bases, with 12 bases remaining between them. The CDR3 is 13 amino acids. DNA for the CDR3: TGTGCCAGCAGCCCAGTGTCAGAGTCACCCCTCCACTTT. It codes for CASSPVSESPLHF.

This clonotype has just one count. The J gene is TRBJ2-4, the V gene TRBV7-2; 7 bases fit TRBD1. The germline gives CDR1 SGHTA, CDR2 FQGNSA. The trim removed 4 bases at V and 15 bases at J, leaving 9 bases unmatched. This CDR3 spans 12 amino acids. The CDR3 coding sequence is TGTGCCAGCAGCTCCAACAGGGGCCTTTGGTACTTC. Translating it yields CASSSNRGLWYF. Looking up the rest from reference TRBV7-2 and TRBJ2-4 gives the full variable domain: GAGVSQSPSNKVTEKGKDVELRCDPISGHTALYWYRQSLGQGLEFLIYFQGNSAPDKSGLPSDRFSAERTGGSVSTLTIQRTQQEDSAVYLCASSSNRGLWYFGAGTRLSVL.

About this clonotype: A much bigger clone sits one base away, suggesting this may be a read error. CDR3 in amino acids: CGRGQAELEAFF. The DNA for the CDR3 is TGCGGAAGAGGACAGGCCGAGCTTGAAGCTTTCTTT. The chain joins TRBV20-1 to TRBJ1-1; TRBD1 agrees at 7 bases. This CDR3 spans 12 amino acids. Germline CDR1 and CDR2: DFQATT and SNEGSKA (reference sequence).

This chain joins TRBV10-3 and TRBJ2-7, with D hard to call. This CDR3 is 11 amino acids long. V lost 0 bases, J lost 7 bases, and 4 bases lay in between. The germline CDR1 and CDR2 sequences are ENHRY and SYGVKD. CDR3 DNA: TGTGCCATCAGTGAGTCGCGGGAGCAGTACTTC. Its translation: CAISESREQYF.

The chain couples TRBV6-2 or TRBV6-3 to TRBJ1-2; tentatively, D is TRBD1 (5 bases). This CDR3 has 15 amino acids. Trimming took 6 bases from V and 4 from J, leaving 18 bases between them. Germline CDR1 MNHEY, CDR2 SVGEGT. The CDR3 bases are TGTGCCAGCAGCCAAGACAGAGTGGGCCCCTATGGCTACACCTTC. This gives the protein CASSQDRVGPYGYTF.

The chain uses TRBV20-1 and TRBJ1-6; unclear D gene. Germline V gene sequence: CDR1 DFQATT, CDR2 SNEGSKA (reference sequence). The CDR3 is 19 amino acids. V shed 4 bases and J shed 3 bases, with 25 bases lying between them. CDR3: CSANPPRTDEVLYNSPLHF. The CDR3, as DNA: TGCAGTGCTAACCCCCCCAGGACGGACGAAGTGCTCTATAATTCACCCCTCCACTTT.

This clonotype was seen a handful of times. Germline is not matched at one junction end, which may reflect a read error. The V gene is TRBV7-2, the J gene TRBJ1-3; D is undetermined. This CDR3 is built from 11 residues. The germline V gene encodes CDR1 SGHTA and CDR2 FQGNSA. The CDR3 bases are TGTGCCAGCAGCGCCTACGGTTCTGACGATTTT. This sequence encodes CASSAYGSDDF.

The chain recombines TRBV28 with TRBJ2-7, with 10 bases aligning to TRBD1. CDR3 length: 14 residues. CDR1 is MDHEN and CDR2 is SYDVKM in the germline V gene. V lost 10 bases to trimming and J lost 2 bases; unmatched junction nucleotides: 8. The CDR3 DNA is TGTGCCACCCACGCCGGGACAGGGGCCTACGAGCAGTACTTC. This encodes CATHAGTGAYEQYF.

The chain recombines TRBV28 with TRBJ2-4; D may be TRBD1 (6 bases). The CDR3 consists of 15 residues. The germline V and J ends were trimmed by 3 bases and 1 base, with 10 bases remaining between them. Germline V gives CDR1 MDHEN, CDR2 SYDVKM. The CDR3 bases are TGTGCCAGCAGTTTCCAGGGGTACGCCAAAAACATTCAGTACTTC. It encodes CASSFQGYAKNIQYF.

This clonotype was counted a few times. The chain's CDR3 is CASSWGGAIAKNIQYF. CDR3 bases: TGTGCCAGCAGTTGGGGCGGGGCTATAGCCAAAAACATTCAGTACTTC. The gene calls are TRBV12-3 or TRBV12-4 and TRBJ2-4; a possible D gene is TRBD2 (6 bases). Trimming removed 4 bases at V and 0 bases at J, with 13 bases between. The CDR3 extends over 16 amino acids.

As for this clonotype: The junction does not match germline at one end; this may be a read error. The chain employs TRBV4-3 and TRBJ2-3; TRBD2 matches 7 bases. The CDR3 has 13 residues. The germline V gene encodes CDR1 LGHNA and CDR2 YSLEER. The CDR3, as DNA: TGCACCAGCAGCCGGGGAGGGTCAGATACGCAGTATTTT. Protein sequence: CTSSRGGSDTQYF.

This clonotype was detected many times. The chain combines TRBV12-3 or TRBV12-4 with TRBJ1-2, with a possible D match to TRBD1 (5 bases). The CDR3 runs to 14 residues. V was trimmed by 7 bases and J by 4 bases, leaving 16 bases between them. As DNA, the CDR3 is TGTGCCAGCAACGGACATCTTGTGGGCTATGGCTACACCTTC. It yields the protein CASNGHLVGYGYTF.

Comment on this clonotype: At one boundary the junction diverges from the germline segment, which might be a read error. The J gene is TRBJ1-1, the V gene TRBV6-5; the D gene is possibly TRBD1 (6 bases). This CDR3 has 14 residues. CDR1 is MNHEY, CDR2 SVGAGI, per germline. CDR3 loop: CASSYPGASTETFF. The CDR3 DNA reads as TGTGCCAGCAGTTACCCAGGGGCGTCCACTGAAACTTTCTTT.

Many counts were recorded for this clonotype. CDR3: CSAREAGGIQPQHF. CDR3 DNA sequence: TGCAGTGCTAGAGAAGCAGGGGGCATCCAGCCCCAGCATTTT. The rearrangement uses TRBV20-1 and TRBJ1-5; 8 bases are shared with TRBD1. CDR3 length equals 14 residues. CDR1 and CDR2 from the germline V gene are DFQATT and SNEGSKA (reference sequence). Trimming took 0 bases from V and 7 from J; bases not matched to a gene: 5.

This chain links TRBV6-5 with TRBJ2-5, with D tentatively TRBD1 (5 bases). CDR1 and CDR2 from the germline V gene are MNHEY and SVGAGI. V was clipped by 7 bases and J by 5 bases, with 5 bases between them. The CDR3 is 10 amino acids. The CDR3 nucleotides read TGTGCCAGCAAGGGGGAGACCCAGTACTTC. Translated: CASKGETQYF.

This clonotype has a handful of counts. The chain carries TRBV11-1 and TRBJ2-7; 7 bases match TRBD1. This CDR3 contains 15 residues. V was pared by 2 bases and J by 4 bases, with 8 bases of the junction left unmatched. CDR1 is SGHAT and CDR2 is FQDESV in the germline V gene (reference sequence). The CDR3 sequence is CASSLYRTGGYEQYF. The CDR3 DNA follows: TGTGCCAGCAGCTTATACAGGACAGGCGGGTACGAGCAGTACTTC.

This chain links TRBV20-1 with TRBJ2-7; TRBD1 matches 8 bases. Germline V gene sequence: CDR1 DFQATT, CDR2 SNEGSKA (reference sequence). The CDR3 consists of 13 residues. Trimming took 5 bases from V and 2 from J; bases not matched to a gene: 5. The CDR3 coding sequence is TGCAGTGCTTTGGACAGGGACCCCTACGAGCAGTACTTC. It is translated as CSALDRDPYEQYF.

This clonotype was observed many times. The genes are TRBV12-3 or TRBV12-4 and TRBJ1-1, with D perhaps TRBD1 (5 bases). CDR3 length: 14 amino acids. Trimming removed 3 bases at V and 1 base at J, with 9 bases between. In DNA, the CDR3 is TGTGCCAGCAGTTTCGGACACCAGAACACTGAAGCTTTCTTT. It yields the protein CASSFGHQNTEAFF.

The rearrangement links TRBV7-9 to TRBJ2-5; perhaps TRBD2 as D (5 bases). Trimming removed 5 bases at V and 5 bases at J, with 12 bases between. Germline V gene data show CDR1 as SEHNR and CDR2 as FQNEAQ (reference sequence). This CDR3 is built from 13 residues. CDR3 region: CASSPIGVETQYF. The CDR3 DNA reads TGTGCCAGCAGCCCAATCGGGGTGGAGACCCAGTACTTC.

This clonotype turned up a few times. CDR3 loop: CASSLVIVGGGRTGELFF. CDR3 bases: TGTGCCAGCAGCTTGGTCATCGTCGGAGGCGGGAGGACGGGGGAGCTGTTTTTT. The rearrangement uses TRBV7-2 and TRBJ2-2; TRBD2 agrees at 8 bases. V trimming: 3 bases; J trimming: 8 bases; junction bases outside the gene matches: 17. CDR3 length: 18 residues. The germline CDR1 and CDR2 sequences are SGHTA and FQGNSA.

This chain joins TRBV25-1 and TRBJ1-6, with 9 bases aligning to TRBD1. Germline V lookup: CDR1 MGHDK, CDR2 SYGVNS. The CDR3 has 15 amino acids. V was pared by 7 bases and J by 10 bases, with 11 bases of the junction left unmatched. This chain's CDR3 is CASTGGTGRWSPLHF. The CDR3 DNA sequence: TGTGCCAGCACTGGCGGGACAGGGAGATGGTCACCCCTCCACTTT.

The sample holds a few counts of this clonotype. This chain uses TRBV28 with TRBJ2-6; D may be TRBD1 (6 bases). Trimming pared 6 bases from V and 0 bases from J, leaving 12 bases between. From germline, CDR1 is MDHEN and CDR2 SYDVKM. CDR3 length: 16 amino acids. The chain's CDR3 is CASRPTGTSGANVLTF. CDR3 sequence (DNA): TGTGCCAGCAGGCCTACAGGGACCTCTGGGGCCAACGTCCTGACTTTC.

This clonotype appeared a few times. J is TRBJ2-1 and V is TRBV6-5; TRBD1 matches at 7 bases. The germline V gene encodes CDR1 MNHEY and CDR2 SVGAGI. The J segment lost 14 bases and the V segment lost 6 bases, leaving 13 bases of the junction unmatched. The length of the CDR3 is 13 residues. CDR3 region: CASSLQGSRAEFF. DNA for the CDR3: TGTGCCAGCAGCCTACAGGGGTCTAGGGCGGAGTTCTTC.

This clonotype has at least ten counts. V is TRBV7-2 and J is TRBJ1-3; a weak D match, TRBD1 (5 bases). The CDR3 totals 15 residues. V lost 1 base and J 2 bases, leaving 9 bases between the germline ends. CDR1 and CDR2 (germline): SGHTA, FQGNSA. The CDR3, as DNA: TGTGCCAGCAGCTTAGTGGGGGAAGCTGGAAACACCATATATTTT. Translating it yields CASSLVGEAGNTIYF.

This clonotype has more than one count but fewer than ten. This rearrangement joins TRBV5-1 to TRBJ1-2; a possible D gene is TRBD1 (6 bases). This CDR3 contains 13 residues. Trimming took 3 bases from V and 4 from J, leaving 10 bases between them. Germline V gene data show CDR1 as SGHRS and CDR2 as YFSETQ. CDR3: CASSYDRSYGYTF. The CDR3 DNA is TGCGCCAGCAGCTACGACAGGAGCTATGGCTACACCTTC.

V and J are TRBV3-1 and TRBJ1-2, with a tentative D call TRBD1 (6 bases). This CDR3 is built from 15 residues. Germline CDR1 and CDR2: LGHDT and YNNKEL (reference sequence). Trimming removed 0 bases at V and 5 bases at J, with 13 bases between. The CDR3 DNA sequence: TGTGCCAGCAGCCAAGATCGAGGCAGGGGTTATGGCTACACCTTC. As protein: CASSQDRGRGYGYTF.